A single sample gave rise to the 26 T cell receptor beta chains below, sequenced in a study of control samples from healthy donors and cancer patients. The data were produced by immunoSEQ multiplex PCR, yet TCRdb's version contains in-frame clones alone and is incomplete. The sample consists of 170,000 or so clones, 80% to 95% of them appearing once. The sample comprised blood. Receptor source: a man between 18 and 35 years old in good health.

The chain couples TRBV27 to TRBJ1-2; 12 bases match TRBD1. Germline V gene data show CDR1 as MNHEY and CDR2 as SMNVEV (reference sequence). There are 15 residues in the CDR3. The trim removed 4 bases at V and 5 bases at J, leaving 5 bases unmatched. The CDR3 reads CASSSGTGGYYGYTF. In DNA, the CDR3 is TGTGCCAGCAGTTCCGGGACAGGGGGCTATTATGGCTACACCTTC.

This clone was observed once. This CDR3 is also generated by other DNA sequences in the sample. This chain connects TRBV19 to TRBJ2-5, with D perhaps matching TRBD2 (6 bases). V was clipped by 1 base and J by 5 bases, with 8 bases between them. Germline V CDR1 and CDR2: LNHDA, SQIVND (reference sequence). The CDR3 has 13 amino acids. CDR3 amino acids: CASSIGGGETQYF. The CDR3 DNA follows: TGTGCCAGTAGTATAGGTGGAGGGGAGACCCAGTACTTC.

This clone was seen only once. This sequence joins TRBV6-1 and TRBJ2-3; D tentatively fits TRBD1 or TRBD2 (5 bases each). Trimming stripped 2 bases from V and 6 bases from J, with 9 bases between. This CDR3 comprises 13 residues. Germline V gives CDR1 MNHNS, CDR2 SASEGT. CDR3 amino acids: CASSETGRDTQYF. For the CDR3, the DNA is TGTGCCAGCAGTGAAACGGGGCGGGATACGCAGTATTTT.

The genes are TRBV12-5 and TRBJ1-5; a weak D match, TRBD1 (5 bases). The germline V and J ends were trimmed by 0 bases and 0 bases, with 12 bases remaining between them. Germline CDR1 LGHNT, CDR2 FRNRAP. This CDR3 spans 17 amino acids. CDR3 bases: TGTGCTAGTGGTTTGGTACTCGGGACCTATAGCAATCAGCCCCAGCATTTT. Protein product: CASGLVLGTYSNQPQHF.

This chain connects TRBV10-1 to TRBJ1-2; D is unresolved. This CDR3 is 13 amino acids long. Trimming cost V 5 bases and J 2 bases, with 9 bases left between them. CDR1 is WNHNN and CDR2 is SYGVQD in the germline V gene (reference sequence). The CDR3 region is CASSSDRNYGYTF. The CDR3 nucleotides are TGCGCCAGCAGTTCCGACCGAAACTATGGCTACACCTTC.

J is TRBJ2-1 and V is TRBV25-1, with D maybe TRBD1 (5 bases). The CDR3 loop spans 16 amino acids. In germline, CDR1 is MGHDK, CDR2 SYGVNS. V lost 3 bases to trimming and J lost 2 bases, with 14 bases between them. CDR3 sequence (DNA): TGTGCCAGCAGTGACTCGACAGTAATCCCCTACAATGAGCAGTTCTTC. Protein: CASSDSTVIPYNEQFF.

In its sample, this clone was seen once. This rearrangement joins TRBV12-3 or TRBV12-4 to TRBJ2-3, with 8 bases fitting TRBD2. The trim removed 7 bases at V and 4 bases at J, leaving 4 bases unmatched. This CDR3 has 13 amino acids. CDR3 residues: CASKSGGADTQYF. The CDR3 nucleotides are TGTGCCAGCAAGAGCGGGGGCGCAGATACGCAGTATTTT.

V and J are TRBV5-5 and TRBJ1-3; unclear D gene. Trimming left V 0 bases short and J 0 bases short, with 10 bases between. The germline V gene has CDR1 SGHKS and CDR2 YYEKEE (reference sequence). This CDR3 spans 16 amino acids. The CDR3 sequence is CASSLVGSYSGNTIYF. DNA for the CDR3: TGTGCCAGCAGCTTGGTCGGGAGTTACTCTGGAAACACCATATATTTT.

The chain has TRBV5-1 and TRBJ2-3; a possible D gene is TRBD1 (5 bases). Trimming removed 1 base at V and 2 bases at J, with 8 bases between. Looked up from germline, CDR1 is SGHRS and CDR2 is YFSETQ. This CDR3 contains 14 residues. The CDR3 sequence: CASSLSDITDTQYF. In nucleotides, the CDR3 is TGCGCCAGCAGCTTGTCGGACATCACAGATACGCAGTATTTT.

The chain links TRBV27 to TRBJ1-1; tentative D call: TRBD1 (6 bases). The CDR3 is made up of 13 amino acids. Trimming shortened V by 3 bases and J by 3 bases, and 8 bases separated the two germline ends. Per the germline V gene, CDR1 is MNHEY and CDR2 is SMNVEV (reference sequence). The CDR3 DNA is TGTGCCAGCAGTTTGAGGGGGGACACTGAAGCTTTCTTT. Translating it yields CASSLRGDTEAFF.

CDR3 in DNA: TGTGCCAGCTCAGGTCCCGATGGCTACACCTTC. It translates to CASSGPDGYTF. J is TRBJ1-2 and V is TRBV18; D is undetermined. The CDR3 extends over 11 amino acids. Germline V lookup: CDR1 KGHSH, CDR2 LQKENI. V was cut by 5 bases and J by 6 bases, with 7 bases left in between.

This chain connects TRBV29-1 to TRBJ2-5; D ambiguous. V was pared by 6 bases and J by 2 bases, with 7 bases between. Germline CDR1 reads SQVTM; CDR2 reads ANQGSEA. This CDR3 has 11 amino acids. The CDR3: CSVKKQETQYF. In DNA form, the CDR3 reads TGCAGCGTCAAAAAACAAGAGACCCAGTACTTC.

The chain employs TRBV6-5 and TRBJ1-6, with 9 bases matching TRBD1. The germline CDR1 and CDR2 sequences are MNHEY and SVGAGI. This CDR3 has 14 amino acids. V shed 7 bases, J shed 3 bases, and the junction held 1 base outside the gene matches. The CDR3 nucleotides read TGTGCCAGCAAGGACAGGGGCTATAATTCACCCCTCCACTTT. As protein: CASKDRGYNSPLHF.

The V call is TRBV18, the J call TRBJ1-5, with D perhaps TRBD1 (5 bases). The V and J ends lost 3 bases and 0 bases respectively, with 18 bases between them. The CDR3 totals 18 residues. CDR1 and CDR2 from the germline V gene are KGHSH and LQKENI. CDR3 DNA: TGTGCCAGCTCACCGATCGCCGGGGCGCAAGCTAGCAATCAGCCCCAGCATTTT. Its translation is CASSPIAGAQASNQPQHF.

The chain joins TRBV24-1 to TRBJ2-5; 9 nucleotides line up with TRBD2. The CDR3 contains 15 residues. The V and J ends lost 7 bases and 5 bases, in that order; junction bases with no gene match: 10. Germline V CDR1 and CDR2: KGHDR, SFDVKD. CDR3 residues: CATSLGIAGAETQYF. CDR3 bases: TGTGCCACCAGCCTAGGCATAGCGGGGGCCGAGACCCAGTACTTC.

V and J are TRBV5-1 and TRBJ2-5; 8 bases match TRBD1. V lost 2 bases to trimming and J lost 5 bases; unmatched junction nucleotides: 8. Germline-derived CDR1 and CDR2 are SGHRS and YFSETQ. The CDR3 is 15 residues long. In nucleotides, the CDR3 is TGCGCCAGCAGCTTCTACCGGACAGGGTGGGAGACCCAGTACTTC. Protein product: CASSFYRTGWETQYF.

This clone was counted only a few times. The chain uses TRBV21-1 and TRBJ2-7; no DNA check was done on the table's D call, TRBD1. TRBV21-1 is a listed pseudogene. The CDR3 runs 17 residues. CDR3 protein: CASSPKGEDSGAYEQYF. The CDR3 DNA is TGTGCCAGCAGCCCAAAAGGAGAGGACAGTGGAGCCTACGAGCAGTACTTC.

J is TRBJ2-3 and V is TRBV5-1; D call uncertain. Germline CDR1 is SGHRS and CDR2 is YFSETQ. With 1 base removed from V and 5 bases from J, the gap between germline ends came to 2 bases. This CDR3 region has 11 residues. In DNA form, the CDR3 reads TGCGCCAGCAGCTTGAAAGATACGCAGTATTTT. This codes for CASSLKDTQYF. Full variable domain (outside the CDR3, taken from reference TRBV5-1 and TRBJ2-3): KAGVTQTPRYLIKTRGQQVTLSCSPISGHRSVSWYQQTPGQGLQFLFEYFSETQRNKGNFPGRFSGRQFSNSRSEMNVSTLELGDSALYLCASSLKDTQYFGPGTRLTVL.

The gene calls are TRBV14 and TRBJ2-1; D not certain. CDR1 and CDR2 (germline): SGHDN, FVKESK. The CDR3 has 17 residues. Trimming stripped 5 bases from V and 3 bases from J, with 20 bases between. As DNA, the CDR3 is TGTGCCAGCAGCGAGTATTCTAGTTCAAAAAGCTACAATGAGCAGTTCTTC. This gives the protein CASSEYSSSKSYNEQFF.

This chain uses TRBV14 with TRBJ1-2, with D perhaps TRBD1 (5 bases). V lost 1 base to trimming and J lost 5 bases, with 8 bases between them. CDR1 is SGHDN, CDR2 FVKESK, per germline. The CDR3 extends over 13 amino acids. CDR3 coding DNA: TGTGCCAGCAGCCAAGTGGGGGTATATGGCTACACCTTC. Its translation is CASSQVGVYGYTF.

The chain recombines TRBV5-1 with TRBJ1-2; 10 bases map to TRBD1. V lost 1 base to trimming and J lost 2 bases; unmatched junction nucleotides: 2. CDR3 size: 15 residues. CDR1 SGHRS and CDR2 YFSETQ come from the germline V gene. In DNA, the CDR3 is TGCGCCAGCAGCTTGTTGACAGGGGGCAACTATGGCTACACCTTC. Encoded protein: CASSLLTGGNYGYTF.

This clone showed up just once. The DNA for the CDR3 is TGTGCCAGCAGCTTAGTTCCGGCTCAGAACACTGAAGCTTTCTTT. The encoded protein is CASSLVPAQNTEAFF. The V call is TRBV7-9, the J call TRBJ1-1, with D uncertain. The germline V and J ends were trimmed by 1 base and 1 base, with 10 bases remaining between them. The CDR3 is 15 residues long. Germline assignment: CDR1 SEHNR and CDR2 FQNEAQ (reference sequence).

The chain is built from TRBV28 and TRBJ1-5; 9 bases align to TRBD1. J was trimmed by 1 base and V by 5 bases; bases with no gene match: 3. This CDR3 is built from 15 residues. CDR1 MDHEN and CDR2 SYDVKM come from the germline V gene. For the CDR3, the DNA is TGTGCCAGCAGTCGGACAGGGGTGAGCAATCAGCCCCAGCATTTT. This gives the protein CASSRTGVSNQPQHF. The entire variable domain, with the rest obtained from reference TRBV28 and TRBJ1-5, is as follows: DVKVTQSSRYLVKRTGEKVFLECVQDMDHENMFWYRQDPGLGLRLIYFSYDVKMKEKGDIPEGYSVSREKKERFSLILESASTNQTSMYLCASSRTGVSNQPQHFGDGTRLSIL.

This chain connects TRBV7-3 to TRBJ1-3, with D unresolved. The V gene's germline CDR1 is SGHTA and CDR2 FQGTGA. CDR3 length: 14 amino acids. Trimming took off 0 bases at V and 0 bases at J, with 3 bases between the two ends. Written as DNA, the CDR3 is TGTGCCAGCAGCTTAACGGTCTCTGGAAACACCATATATTTT. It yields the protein CASSLTVSGNTIYF.

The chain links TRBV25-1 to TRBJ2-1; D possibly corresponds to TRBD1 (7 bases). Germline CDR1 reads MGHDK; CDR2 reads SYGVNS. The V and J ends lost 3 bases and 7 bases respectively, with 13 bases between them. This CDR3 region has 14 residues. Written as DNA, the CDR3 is TGTGCCAGCAGTGAGGAGGGGGCAAAGAATGAGCAGTTCTTC. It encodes CASSEEGAKNEQFF.

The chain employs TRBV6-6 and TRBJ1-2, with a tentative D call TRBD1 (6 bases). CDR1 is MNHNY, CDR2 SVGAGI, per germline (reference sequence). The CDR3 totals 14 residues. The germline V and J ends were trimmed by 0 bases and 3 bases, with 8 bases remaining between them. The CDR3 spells CASSYSGADYGYTF. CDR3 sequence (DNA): TGTGCCAGCAGTTACTCGGGGGCGGACTATGGCTACACCTTC.